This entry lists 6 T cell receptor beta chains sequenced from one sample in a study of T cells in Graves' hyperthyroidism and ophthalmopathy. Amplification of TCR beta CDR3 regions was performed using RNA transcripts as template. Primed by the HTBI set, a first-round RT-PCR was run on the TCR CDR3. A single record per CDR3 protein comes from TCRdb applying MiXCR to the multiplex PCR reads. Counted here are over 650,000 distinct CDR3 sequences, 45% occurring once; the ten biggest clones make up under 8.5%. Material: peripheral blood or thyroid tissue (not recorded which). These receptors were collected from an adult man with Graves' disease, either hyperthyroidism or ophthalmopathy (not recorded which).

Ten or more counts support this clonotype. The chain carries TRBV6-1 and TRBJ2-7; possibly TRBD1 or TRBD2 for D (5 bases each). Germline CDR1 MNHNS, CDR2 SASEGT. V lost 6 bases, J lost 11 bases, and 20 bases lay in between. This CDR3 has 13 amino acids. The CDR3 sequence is CASSAAPQRGEYF. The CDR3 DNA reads TGTGCCAGCAGCGCGGCCCCTCAGCGAGGGGAGTACTTC.

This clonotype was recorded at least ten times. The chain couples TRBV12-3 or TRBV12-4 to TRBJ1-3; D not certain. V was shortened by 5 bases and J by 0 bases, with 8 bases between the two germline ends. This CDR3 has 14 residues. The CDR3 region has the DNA TGTGCCAGCAGTGAGGGAAACTCTGGAAACACCATATATTTT. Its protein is CASSEGNSGNTIYF.

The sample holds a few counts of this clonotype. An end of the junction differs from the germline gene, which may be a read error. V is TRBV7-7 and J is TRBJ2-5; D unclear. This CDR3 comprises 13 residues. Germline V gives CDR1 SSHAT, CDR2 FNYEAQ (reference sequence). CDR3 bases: TGTGCTAGCAGCTCTTTTAGCCAAGAGACCCAGTACTTC. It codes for CASSSFSQETQYF.

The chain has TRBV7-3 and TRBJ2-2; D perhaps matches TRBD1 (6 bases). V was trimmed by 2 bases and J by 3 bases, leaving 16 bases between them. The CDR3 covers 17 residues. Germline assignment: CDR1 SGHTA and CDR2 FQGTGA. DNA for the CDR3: TGTGCCAGCAGCTTAGGTGTTCAGGGGAGTCACACCGGGGAGCTGTTTTTT. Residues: CASSLGVQGSHTGELFF.

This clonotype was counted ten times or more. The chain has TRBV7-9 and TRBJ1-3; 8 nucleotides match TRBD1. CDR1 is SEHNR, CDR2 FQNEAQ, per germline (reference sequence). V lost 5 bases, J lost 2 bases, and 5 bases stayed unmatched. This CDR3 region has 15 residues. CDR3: CASSPRTGTGNTIYF. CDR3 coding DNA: TGTGCCAGCAGCCCCCGGACAGGGACTGGAAACACCATATATTTT.

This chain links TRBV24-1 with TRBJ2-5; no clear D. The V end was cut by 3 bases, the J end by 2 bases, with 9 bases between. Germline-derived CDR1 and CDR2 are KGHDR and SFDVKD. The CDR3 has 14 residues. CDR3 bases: TGTGCCACCAGTGATGCGCGACAACAAGAGACCCAGTACTTC. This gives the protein CATSDARQQETQYF.